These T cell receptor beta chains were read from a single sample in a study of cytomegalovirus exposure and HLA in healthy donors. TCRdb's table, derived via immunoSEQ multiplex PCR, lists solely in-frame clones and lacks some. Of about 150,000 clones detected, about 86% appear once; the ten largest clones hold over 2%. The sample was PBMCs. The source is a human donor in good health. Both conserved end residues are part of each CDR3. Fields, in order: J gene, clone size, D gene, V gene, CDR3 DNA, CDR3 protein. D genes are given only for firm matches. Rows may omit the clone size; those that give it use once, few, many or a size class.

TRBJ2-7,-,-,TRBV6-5,TGTGCCAGCAGTCCCGGGACAAAGACCTACGAGCAGTACTTC,CASSPGTKTYEQYF
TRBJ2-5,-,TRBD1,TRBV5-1,TGCGCCAGCAGCCCGCTGGGACAGGGTTTGGAGACCCAGTACTTC,CASSPLGQGLETQYF
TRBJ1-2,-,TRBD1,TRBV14,TGTGCCAGCAGCCAAGTAGGGACAGGGACATCGGACTATGGCTACACCTTC,CASSQVGTGTSDYGYTF
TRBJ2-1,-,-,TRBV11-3,TGTGCCAGCAGCTTCGGGGAGAGCTCCTACAATGAGCAGTTCTTC,CASSFGESSYNEQFF
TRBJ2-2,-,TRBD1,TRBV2,TGTGCCAGCAGTGCCGACAGGGGGCTTTCAGGGGAGCTGTTTTTT,CASSADRGLSGELFF
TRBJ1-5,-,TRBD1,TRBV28,TGTGCCAGCAGTCGAACCAATCGCCACAGGGGCCCGGCTAATCAGCCCCAGCATTTT,CASSRTNRHRGPANQPQHF
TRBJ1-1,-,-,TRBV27,TGTGCCAGCAGTTTATATGACATGAACACTGAAGCTTTCTTT,CASSLYDMNTEAFF
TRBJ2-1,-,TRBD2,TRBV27,TGTGCCAGCAGTTTATTGGGTCTAGCGGAATACAATGAGCAGTTCTTC,CASSLLGLAEYNEQFF
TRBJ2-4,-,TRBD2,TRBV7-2,TGTGCCAGCAGCAAAGGCGGGGGGGAAAACATTCAGTACTTC,CASSKGGGENIQYF
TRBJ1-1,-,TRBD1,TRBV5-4,TGTGCCAGCAGCTGGGACAGGGGTGACACTGAAGCTTTCTTT,CASSWDRGDTEAFF
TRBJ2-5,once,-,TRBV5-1,TGCGCCAGCAGCCTGGGAACTAACACTTACCAAGAGACCCAGTACTTC,CASSLGTNTYQETQYF
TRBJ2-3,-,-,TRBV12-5,TGTGCTAGTGGTTTGGGGGGCGGGACCCTACCTAGCACAGATACGCAGTATTTT,CASGLGGGTLPSTDTQYF
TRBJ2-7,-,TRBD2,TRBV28,TGTGCCAGCAGGCAACTAGCGGGAGTCGGGTTCTCCTACGAGCAGTACTTC,CASRQLAGVGFSYEQYF
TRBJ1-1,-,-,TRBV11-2,TGTGCCAGCAGCTTAGGAGTTGCCACTGAAGCTTTCTTT,CASSLGVATEAFF
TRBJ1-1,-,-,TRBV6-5,TGTGCCAGCAGTTTAGAGGGCCGAATGAACACTGAAGCTTTCTTT,CASSLEGRMNTEAFF
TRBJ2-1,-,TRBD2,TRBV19,TGTGCCAGTAGTATCGGGACTAGCGGGAGGGCCAATGAGCAGTTCTTC,CASSIGTSGRANEQFF
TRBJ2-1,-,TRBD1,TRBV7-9,TGTGCCAGCAGCGAGACAGGGATTAATGAGCAGTTCTTC,CASSETGINEQFF
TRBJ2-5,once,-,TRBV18,TGTGCCAGCTCACCCAAGGGGACGGAGGGGGAGACCCAGTACTTC,CASSPKGTEGETQYF
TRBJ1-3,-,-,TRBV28,TGTGCCAGCAGTTTGCAGGGAAACACCATATATTTT,CASSLQGNTIYF
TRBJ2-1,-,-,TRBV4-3,TGCGCCAGCAGCCAAGTCTCCCGCGGGAACGTGAAACAGATGTCCTACAATGAGCAGTTCTTC,CASSQVSRGNVKQMSYNEQFF
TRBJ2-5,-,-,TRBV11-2,TGTGCCAGCAGTCCCCCGGGGGGCCGTACGACCCAGTACTTC,CASSPPGGRTTQYF
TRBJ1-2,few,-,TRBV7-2,TGTGCCAGCAGCCCATACCGGGACACCGGCTACACCTTC,CASSPYRDTGYTF
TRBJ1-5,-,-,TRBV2,TGTGCCAGCAGTCGGGAACAAAATAGCAATCAGCCCCAGCATTTT,CASSREQNSNQPQHF
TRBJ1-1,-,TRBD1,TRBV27,TGTGCCAGCACCCTTTCCGGGACAGGGGGCACTGAAGCTTTCTTT,CASTLSGTGGTEAFF
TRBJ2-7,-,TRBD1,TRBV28,TGTGCCAGCAGTTTAAACAGGGGGCTGTACGAGCAGTACTTC,CASSLNRGLYEQYF
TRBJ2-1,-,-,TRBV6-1,TGTGCCAGCAGTGGGACACAGGGTTGGGCCTACAATGAGCAGTTCTTC,CASSGTQGWAYNEQFF
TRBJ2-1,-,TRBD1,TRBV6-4,TGTGCCAGCAGCATGACAGGGGCCGCCTACAATGAGCAGTTCTTC,CASSMTGAAYNEQFF
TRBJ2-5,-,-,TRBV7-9,TGTGCCAGCAGCTTTGTTCCGGGGGATCAAGAGACCCAGTACTTC,CASSFVPGDQETQYF
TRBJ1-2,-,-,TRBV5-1,TGCGCCAGCAGCGCGTCCAGGCAGAGCTTTAACTATGGCTACACCTTC,CASSASRQSFNYGYTF
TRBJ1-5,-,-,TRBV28,TGTGCCAGCAGTTTATCCCGCGGGAGCAATCAGCCCCAGCATTTT,CASSLSRGSNQPQHF
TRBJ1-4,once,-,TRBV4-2,TGTGCCAGCAGCCAAGAAAATAAGGGGGACCCTGGCGAGAAACTGTTTTTT,CASSQENKGDPGEKLFF
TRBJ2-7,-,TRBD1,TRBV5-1,TGCGCCAGCAGCTTGGTTTCGGGTCAGGGGGCCGACGAGCAGTACTTC,CASSLVSGQGADEQYF
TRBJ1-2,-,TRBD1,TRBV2,TGTGCCACCCGGGACAGGGGGCGTAAAGGGGGCGGCTACACCTTC,CATRDRGRKGGGYTF
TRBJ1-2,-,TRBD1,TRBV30,TGTGCCTGGGGACAGGGGTACGGCTACACCTTC,CAWGQGYGYTF
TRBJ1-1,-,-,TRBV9,TGTGCCAGCAGCGTAGGTGCAGGGTCCATTATGAACACTGAAGCTTTCTTT,CASSVGAGSIMNTEAFF
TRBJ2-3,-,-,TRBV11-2,TGTGCCAGCAGCTTAGATTACGTTCTCGGGATCCCCACAGATACGCAGTATTTT,CASSLDYVLGIPTDTQYF
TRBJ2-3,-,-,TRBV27,TGTGCCAGCAGTTTGATACCGGGACTCAGAACAGATACGCAGTATTTT,CASSLIPGLRTDTQYF
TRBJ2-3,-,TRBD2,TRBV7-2,TGTGCCAGCAGCGTCCAGCGGGGGAGCACAGATACGCAGTATTTT,CASSVQRGSTDTQYF
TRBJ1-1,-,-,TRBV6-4,TGTGCCAGCAGTGACGGCAGCAGCGGGAAGACTGAAGCTTTCTTT,CASSDGSSGKTEAFF
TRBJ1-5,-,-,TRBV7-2,TGTGCCAGCAGCCCGGAACATAAGAACTATCTATATAGCAATCAGCCCCAGCATTTT,CASSPEHKNYLYSNQPQHF
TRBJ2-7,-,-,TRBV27,TGTGCCAGCAGTTCCCCGGACAGATTCGGGTACGAGCAGTACTTC,CASSSPDRFGYEQYF
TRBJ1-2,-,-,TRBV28,TGTGCCAGCAGCCGGGACACCTATGGCTACACCTTC,CASSRDTYGYTF
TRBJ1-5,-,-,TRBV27,TGTGCCAGCAGTGTGGGGGGATCGTATCAGCCCCAGCATTTT,CASSVGGSYQPQHF
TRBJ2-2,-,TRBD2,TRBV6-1,TGTGCCTCTAAGGGACTAGCGGTTACCGGGGAGCTGTTTTTT,CASKGLAVTGELFF
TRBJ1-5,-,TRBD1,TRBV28,TGTGCCAGCGGAATAGGGGGCTGGAGCAATCAGCCCCAGCATTTT,CASGIGGWSNQPQHF
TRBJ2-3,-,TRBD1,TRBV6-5,TGTGCCAGCAGACGGACAGGGCCAGGAGATACGCAGTATTTT,CASRRTGPGDTQYF
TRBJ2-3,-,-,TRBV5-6,TGTGCCAGCAGCTTGTCGCAACCGCAGGGCACAGATACGCAGTATTTT,CASSLSQPQGTDTQYF
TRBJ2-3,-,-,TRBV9,TGTGCCAGCAGCCTTTTCCAGGTCAGCGGAATCACAGATACGCAGTATTTT,CASSLFQVSGITDTQYF
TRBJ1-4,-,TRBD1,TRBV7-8,TGTGCCAGCAGCCTAAAACAAACAGGGGGTGAAAAACTGTTTTTT,CASSLKQTGGEKLFF
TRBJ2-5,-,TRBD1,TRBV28,TGTGCCAGCAGGGGACAGGGGGCAAAGACCCAGTACTTC,CASRGQGAKTQYF